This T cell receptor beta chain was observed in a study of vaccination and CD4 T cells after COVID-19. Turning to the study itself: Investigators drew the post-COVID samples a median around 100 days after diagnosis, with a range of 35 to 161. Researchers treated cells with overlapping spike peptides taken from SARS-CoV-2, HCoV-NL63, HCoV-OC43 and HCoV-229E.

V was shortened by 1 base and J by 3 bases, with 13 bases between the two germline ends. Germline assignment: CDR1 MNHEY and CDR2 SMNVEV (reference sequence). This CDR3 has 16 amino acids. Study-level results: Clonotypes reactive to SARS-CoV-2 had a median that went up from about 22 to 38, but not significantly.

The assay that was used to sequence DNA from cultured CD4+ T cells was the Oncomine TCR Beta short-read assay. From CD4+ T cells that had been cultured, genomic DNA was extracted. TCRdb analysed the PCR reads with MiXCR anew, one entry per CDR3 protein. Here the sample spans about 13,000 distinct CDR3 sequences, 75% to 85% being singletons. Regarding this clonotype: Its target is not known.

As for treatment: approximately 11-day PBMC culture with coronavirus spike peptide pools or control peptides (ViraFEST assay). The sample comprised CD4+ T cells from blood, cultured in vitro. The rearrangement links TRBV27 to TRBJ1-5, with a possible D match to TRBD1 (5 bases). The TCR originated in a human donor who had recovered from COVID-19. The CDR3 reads CASSLWGGGDNQPQHF. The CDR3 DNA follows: TGTGCCAGCAGTTTATGGGGCGGTGGGGACAATCAGCCCCAGCATTTT.